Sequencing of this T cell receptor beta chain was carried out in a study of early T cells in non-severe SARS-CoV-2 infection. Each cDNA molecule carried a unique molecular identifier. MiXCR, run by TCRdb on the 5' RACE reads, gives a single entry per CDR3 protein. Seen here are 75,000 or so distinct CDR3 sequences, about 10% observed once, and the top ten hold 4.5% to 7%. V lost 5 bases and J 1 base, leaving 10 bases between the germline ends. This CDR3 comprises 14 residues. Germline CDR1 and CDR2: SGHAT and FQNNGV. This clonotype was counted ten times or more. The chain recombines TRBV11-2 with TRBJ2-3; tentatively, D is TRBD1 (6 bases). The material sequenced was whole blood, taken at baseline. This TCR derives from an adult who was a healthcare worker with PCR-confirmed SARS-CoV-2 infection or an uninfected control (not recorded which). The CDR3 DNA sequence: TGTGCCAGCAGCCTGTGGACAGGCACAGATACGCAGTATTTT. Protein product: CASSLWTGTDTQYF.